What follows are 27 T cell receptor beta chains derived from one specimen sequenced in a study of blood T cell repertoires in COVID-19. Some clones are missing from TCRdb's copy, which holds only in-frame ones; the method was immunoSEQ multiplex PCR. The data hold about 180,000 clones, with about 81% observed a single time. Sequencing was carried out using peripheral blood. The receptor source for this set is an elderly woman with COVID-19, enrolled during active disease.

The V and J genes are TRBV4-3 and TRBJ1-4; D gene ambiguous. The CDR3 has 17 residues. V lost 0 bases and J 3 bases, leaving 14 bases between the germline ends. Germline values: CDR1 LGHNA, CDR2 YSLEER. The CDR3 DNA reads TGCGCCAGCAGCCAAGATCTTGGTGGAGGGTCTAATGAAAAACTGTTTTTT. Amino acids: CASSQDLGGGSNEKLFF.

The chain links TRBV3-1 (or the pseudogene TRBV3-2) to TRBJ2-7, with no clear D. Trimming pared 1 base from V and 4 bases from J, leaving 8 bases between. This CDR3 is 13 amino acids long. Germline V lookup: CDR1 LGHDT, CDR2 YNNKEL (reference sequence). CDR3 DNA: TGTGCCAGCAGCCAAGCCGTTCGGTACGAGCAGTACTTC. As protein: CASSQAVRYEQYF.

V gene TRBV10-3 combines with J gene TRBJ1-1; D might be TRBD1 (6 bases). Germline assignment: CDR1 ENHRY and CDR2 SYGVKD. There are 15 residues in the CDR3. Trimming pared 3 bases from V and 2 bases from J, leaving 13 bases between. CDR3 region: CAISESGQPNTEAFF. The CDR3 nucleotides read TGTGCCATCAGTGAATCAGGACAGCCTAACACTGAAGCTTTCTTT.

The chain couples TRBV10-3 to TRBJ2-7, with 10 bases lining up with TRBD2. This CDR3 is built from 13 residues. Germline assignment: CDR1 ENHRY and CDR2 SYGVKD. The V gene end was trimmed by 6 bases and the J gene end by 4 bases; junction bases not matched to a gene: 3. CDR3 protein: CAIRGLAEYEQYF. CDR3 sequence (DNA): TGTGCCATCAGAGGACTAGCGGAGTACGAGCAGTACTTC.

The chain has TRBV29-1 and TRBJ2-1; the match to TRBD1 covers 10 bases. Germline V lookup: CDR1 SQVTM, CDR2 ANQGSEA. The length of the CDR3 is 13 residues. J lost 9 bases, V lost 5 bases, and 7 bases had no gene match. CDR3 loop: CSVPGQGNTEQFF. The CDR3 DNA is TGCAGCGTTCCGGGACAGGGGAACACTGAGCAGTTCTTC.

This clone was found once. The chain combines TRBV18 with TRBJ2-7; 9 bases map to TRBD1. V trimming: 3 bases; J trimming: 1 base; junction bases outside the gene matches: 4. Germline CDR1 is KGHSH and CDR2 is LQKENI. The CDR3 length is 15 residues. The CDR3 region has the DNA TGTGCCAGCTCACCGTCCGGACAGGGGTCCTACGAGCAGTACTTC. Amino acids: CASSPSGQGSYEQYF.

The table lists this clone with a few counts. This chain connects TRBV3-1 (or the pseudogene TRBV3-2) to TRBJ2-2; a possible D gene is TRBD2 (5 bases). In germline, CDR1 is LGHDT, CDR2 YNNKEL (reference sequence). V was cut by 4 bases and J by 5 bases, with 14 bases left in between. The CDR3 runs to 15 residues. CDR3 in amino acids: CASSPRALGTGELFF. As DNA, the CDR3 is TGTGCCAGCAGCCCGCGGGCCCTCGGTACCGGGGAGCTGTTTTTT.

This clone was picked up one time. The rearrangement links TRBV27 to TRBJ2-7; a possible D gene is TRBD2 (6 bases). V lost 5 bases and J lost 12, with 20 bases in between. The CDR3 runs to 13 residues. Germline CDR1 MNHEY, CDR2 SMNVEV (reference sequence). The CDR3 DNA follows: TGTGCCAGCAGTCCTCACTGGCTTGGGAGGCGGTACTTC. The encoded protein is CASSPHWLGRRYF.

There are a few counts of this clone. The V and J genes are TRBV5-1 and TRBJ2-7; D is uncertain. The length of the CDR3 is 13 residues. The V gene's germline CDR1 is SGHRS and CDR2 YFSETQ. The V gene lost 4 bases and the J gene lost 2 bases, with 10 bases spanning the gap. Here the CDR3 reads CASSVAPPYEQYF. The CDR3 nucleotides read TGCGCCAGCAGCGTAGCCCCCCCCTACGAGCAGTACTTC.

This clone has more than one count but fewer than ten. In nucleotides, the CDR3 is TGTGCCATCAGTTCACAGGGACAAGAGACCCAGTACTTC. This gives the protein CAISSQGQETQYF. The rearrangement links TRBV10-3 to TRBJ2-5; possible D gene TRBD1, 6 bases. Germline CDR1 and CDR2: ENHRY and SYGVKD. V was trimmed by 5 bases and J by 2 bases, leaving 9 bases between them. CDR3 size: 13 residues.

This clone was seen a handful of times. The chain combines TRBV7-9 with TRBJ1-5, with D possibly matching TRBD1 (6 bases). The germline V and J ends were trimmed by 5 bases and 4 bases, with 9 bases remaining between them. CDR1 is SEHNR and CDR2 is FQNEAQ in the germline V gene (reference sequence). The CDR3 is 13 amino acids. As DNA, the CDR3 is TGTGCCAGCAGCGTAGACAGGAATCAGCCCCAGCATTTT. Translating it yields CASSVDRNQPQHF. Filled out from reference TRBV7-9 and TRBJ1-5, the complete variable domain reads DTGVSQNPRHKITKRGQNVTFRCDPISEHNRLYWYRQTLGQGPEFLTYFQNEAQLEKSRLLSDRFSAERPKGSFSTLEIQRTEQGDSAMYLCASSVDRNQPQHFGDGTRLSIL.

A word on this clone: The junction departs from the called germline gene at one end, perhaps through a read error. In DNA, the CDR3 is TGCGCCAGGGTCAGTTACAGGAGAGGCTTC. This gives the protein CARVSYRRGF. The V and J genes are TRBV5-1 and TRBJ2-7, with a possible D match to TRBD1 (5 bases). The CDR3 extends over 10 amino acids. From germline, CDR1 is SGHRS and CDR2 YFSETQ.

The genes are TRBV2 and TRBJ2-7; 12 bases fit TRBD2. The CDR3 length is 15 residues. The junction had 10 bases not matched to a gene; V was cut back by 6 bases and J by 7 bases. Germline V gene lookup returns CDR1 SNHLY and CDR2 FYNNEI. CDR3 in amino acids: CASSASGRALREQYF. The CDR3 nucleotides are TGTGCCAGCAGCGCTAGCGGGAGGGCTTTGAGGGAGCAGTACTTC.

This clone was counted a few times. This chain uses TRBV5-1 with TRBJ2-2; D may be TRBD1 (5 bases). The CDR3 has 16 amino acids. V lost 2 bases and J lost 4, with 15 bases in between. Germline V gene sequence: CDR1 SGHRS, CDR2 YFSETQ. The CDR3 here is CASSFGRAEFTGELFF. Here the CDR3 DNA reads TGCGCCAGCAGCTTCGGCAGGGCGGAGTTCACCGGGGAGCTGTTTTTT.

The gene calls are TRBV19 and TRBJ1-5, with D perhaps TRBD1 (5 bases). Germline V gene lookup returns CDR1 LNHDA and CDR2 SQIVND (reference sequence). Trimming stripped 3 bases from V and 8 bases from J, with 14 bases between. CDR3 size: 14 residues. The CDR3 DNA reads TGTGCCAGTAGTATCAGCCAGGGTTTAAAGCCCCAGCATTTT. Protein sequence: CASSISQGLKPQHF.

The chain has TRBV9 and TRBJ2-7; 8 bases match TRBD2. The germline gives CDR1 SGDLS, CDR2 YYNGEE. The CDR3 totals 18 residues. Losses at the gene ends were 2 bases for V and 7 bases for J; bases not matched to a gene: 20. CDR3 in amino acids: CASSVGAGALRGLGEQYF. DNA for the CDR3: TGTGCCAGCAGCGTTGGAGCGGGGGCTCTACGCGGTCTGGGTGAGCAGTACTTC.

The chain joins TRBV29-1 to TRBJ1-1; possibly TRBD1 for D (5 bases). The CDR3 is 15 residues long. Germline V gives CDR1 SQVTM, CDR2 ANQGSEA. Trimming cost V 0 bases and J 4 bases, with 15 bases left between them. The CDR3 DNA is TGCAGCGTTGAAGATCCCCTCTCAAGGGGCACTGAAGCTTTCTTT. Encoded protein: CSVEDPLSRGTEAFF.

The V and J genes are TRBV9 and TRBJ1-2, with 9 positions matching TRBD1. V lost 4 bases to trimming and J lost 1 base; unmatched junction nucleotides: 8. Per germline, CDR1 SGDLS and CDR2 YYNGEE. The CDR3 is 16 residues long. The CDR3 region has the DNA TGTGCCAGCAGCCCATCCGGGACAGGGCTTAACTATGGCTACACCTTC. Its translation is CASSPSGTGLNYGYTF.

This chain uses TRBV12-3 or TRBV12-4 with TRBJ2-7; 7 bases map to TRBD2. This CDR3 has 13 residues. V trimming: 3 bases; J trimming: 7 bases; junction bases outside the gene matches: 6. The DNA for the CDR3 is TGTGCCAGCAGTTTTTTCGGAGCGGGGGAGCAGTACTTC. It is translated as CASSFFGAGEQYF.

The chain employs TRBV29-1 and TRBJ2-1; 7 bases match TRBD1. With 3 bases clipped from V and 6 bases from J, the junction kept 8 bases outside the gene matches. CDR1 is SQVTM, CDR2 ANQGSEA, per germline. This CDR3 contains 14 residues. CDR3 loop: CSVDVLRGRNEQFF. CDR3 bases: TGCAGCGTTGATGTATTGAGGGGGCGCAATGAGCAGTTCTTC.

This chain connects TRBV19 to TRBJ2-1; TRBD2 agrees at 8 bases. J was trimmed by 8 bases and V by 3 bases; bases with no gene match: 9. CDR1 LNHDA and CDR2 SQIVND come from the germline V gene (reference sequence). The CDR3 covers 15 residues. The CDR3 coding sequence is TGTGCCAGTAGTATTTTTCGCGGGAGGTCGGATGAGCAGTTCTTC. Residues: CASSIFRGRSDEQFF.

V gene TRBV29-1 combines with J gene TRBJ2-3, with D hard to call. The CDR3 has 12 amino acids. The V gene's germline CDR1 is SQVTM and CDR2 ANQGSEA. V was clipped by 4 bases and J by 2 bases, with 7 bases between them. The CDR3 DNA reads as TGCAGCGTTGGGGCTCTCACAGATACGCAGTATTTT. Residues: CSVGALTDTQYF.

This clone was found a few times. J is TRBJ2-3 and V is TRBV19; D possibly corresponds to TRBD2 (5 bases). This CDR3 has 13 residues. From germline, CDR1 is LNHDA and CDR2 SQIVND (reference sequence). Trimming removed 6 bases from V and 5 bases from J, with 12 bases in between. CDR3 region: CASRDRGEDTQYF. As DNA, the CDR3 is TGTGCCAGTAGGGACCGGGGAGAAGATACGCAGTATTTT.

The chain employs TRBV7-2 and TRBJ1-1; D might be TRBD1 (6 bases). V was trimmed by 5 bases and J by 6 bases, leaving 16 bases between them. The CDR3 is 14 residues long. CDR1 and CDR2 from the germline V gene are SGHTA and FQGNSA. CDR3 in amino acids: CASSLRTVYAEAFF. CDR3 coding DNA: TGTGCCAGCAGCCTACGGACAGTGTACGCTGAAGCTTTCTTT.

The gene calls are TRBV15 and TRBJ2-5, with TRBD2 identical over 9 bases. Germline assignment: CDR1 LNHNV and CDR2 YYDKDF (reference sequence). V lost 5 bases to trimming and J lost 5 bases; unmatched junction nucleotides: 9. The CDR3 is 15 residues long. The CDR3 loop reads CATSWERGAAETQYF. The DNA for the CDR3 is TGTGCCACCAGCTGGGAGCGGGGGGCGGCGGAGACCCAGTACTTC.

This rearrangement joins TRBV21-1 to TRBJ1-5; no DNA check was done on the table's D call, TRBD1. TRBV21-1 is a recognized pseudogene. CDR3 size: 13 residues. CDR3 amino acids: CASSYSLNQPQHF. The CDR3 DNA is TGTGCCAGCAGCTACAGTCTTAATCAGCCCCAGCATTTT.

The V and J genes are TRBV5-8 and TRBJ1-4; no clear D. The V gene lost 3 bases and the J gene lost 5 bases, with 20 bases spanning the gap. The CDR3 extends over 17 amino acids. Germline CDR1 and CDR2: SGHTS and YDEGEE. The CDR3 region is CASSSGRLQRINEKLFF. In nucleotides, the CDR3 is TGTGCCAGCAGCTCCGGGAGATTACAAAGGATAAATGAAAAACTGTTTTTT.